The 21 T cell receptor beta chains presented below share a single source sample, sequenced in a study of T cells after yellow fever vaccination. TCRdb reanalysed the 5' RACE reads using MiXCR and keeps one entry per CDR3 protein. The data show some 320,000 distinct CDR3 sequences, 8.7% seen once. The source was PBMCs, collected on the day of the first yellow fever vaccination. The receptors come from a man younger than 35 who received the YFV17D yellow fever vaccine.

In its sample, this clonotype was seen a few times. This chain links TRBV3-1 with TRBJ2-1, with 7 bases matching TRBD1. Trimming removed 4 bases from V and 9 bases from J; junction bases left unmatched: 12. Per the germline V gene, CDR1 is LGHDT and CDR2 is YNNKEL (reference sequence). The CDR3 loop spans 15 amino acids. The CDR3 bases are TGTGCCAGCAGCCCCCTTAGGGCAGGGGGAACTGAGCAGTTCTTC. The encoded protein is CASSPLRAGGTEQFF.

This chain connects TRBV19 to TRBJ2-1; D ambiguous. Germline V gene data show CDR1 as LNHDA and CDR2 as SQIVND (reference sequence). The CDR3 contains 13 residues. Trimming removed 7 bases at V and 4 bases at J, with 11 bases between. CDR3 protein: CASTSHGYNEQFF. In DNA, the CDR3 is TGTGCCAGTACATCCCATGGTTACAATGAGCAGTTCTTC.

This clonotype was seen repeatedly, ten times or more. CDR3 in DNA: TGTGCCAGCAGCCCGCTCGGACAGAGGGGCCATGGCTACACCTTC. Translation: CASSPLGQRGHGYTF. V is TRBV11-2 and J is TRBJ1-2; tentative D call: TRBD1 (6 bases). Trimming stripped 5 bases from V and 6 bases from J, with 19 bases between. Germline loops: CDR1 SGHAT, CDR2 FQNNGV. The CDR3 consists of 15 residues.

The sample holds a few counts of this clonotype. The chain combines TRBV10-2 with TRBJ2-1, with D perhaps TRBD2 (5 bases). CDR1 WSHSY and CDR2 SAAADI come from the germline V gene. This CDR3 has 15 residues. V was trimmed by 7 bases and J by 0 bases, leaving 13 bases between them. The CDR3 DNA reads as TGCGCCAGCACCGAGGACTCCAGCTCCTACAATGAGCAGTTCTTC. Encoded protein: CASTEDSSSYNEQFF.

This clonotype was counted ten times or more. The chain links TRBV6-5 to TRBJ2-3, with unresolved D. The germline gives CDR1 MNHEY, CDR2 SVGAGI. V was pared by 0 bases and J by 4 bases, with 8 bases between. There are 14 residues in the CDR3. CDR3 region: CASSYSPRADTQYF. The CDR3 DNA reads as TGTGCCAGCAGTTACTCGCCCCGGGCAGATACGCAGTATTTT.

The chain employs TRBV12-3 or TRBV12-4 and TRBJ1-5; D perhaps matches TRBD1 (5 bases). V dropped 3 bases and J dropped 3 bases, with 12 bases sitting between them. The length of the CDR3 is 15 residues. The CDR3 here is CASSFRGIANQPQHF. The CDR3 DNA reads as TGTGCCAGCAGTTTCCGGGGGATCGCCAATCAGCCCCAGCATTTT.

This clonotype has at least ten counts. The chain combines TRBV27 with TRBJ2-2, with D possibly TRBD2 on 7 matching bases. The CDR3 spans 16 residues. Trimming left V 7 bases short and J 3 bases short, with 18 bases between. The germline gives CDR1 MNHEY, CDR2 SMNVEV (reference sequence). CDR3 DNA sequence: TGTGCCAGCACATCGGGGGGCAGACTGGACACCGGGGAGCTGTTTTTT. Protein product: CASTSGGRLDTGELFF.

With respect to this clonotype: Just one base apart from a much larger clone, this may be a read error. This rearrangement joins TRBV6-1 to TRBJ2-2; tentatively, D is TRBD1 or TRBD2 (5 bases each). This CDR3 is built from 16 residues. Germline V gene data show CDR1 as MNHNS and CDR2 as SASEGT. With 8 bases removed from V and 0 bases from J, the gap between germline ends came to 16 bases. Here the CDR3 DNA reads TGTGCCAGCTCTGAGGGGCTTACCGCGAACACCGGGGAGCTGTTTTTT. Translating it yields CASSEGLTANTGELFF.

This clonotype came up a few times. The gene calls are TRBV20-1 and TRBJ1-2, with D possibly being TRBD1 (5 bases). The CDR3 consists of 19 residues. Germline lookup yields CDR1 DFQATT and CDR2 SNEGSKA (reference sequence). The germline V and J ends were trimmed by 5 bases and 4 bases, with 32 bases remaining between them. The CDR3 is CSALKFSGTFGGELYGYTF. As DNA, the CDR3 is TGCAGTGCTCTAAAATTCTCCGGGACCTTCGGCGGGGAGCTCTATGGCTACACCTTC.

This clonotype has ten or more counts. The genes are TRBV5-5 and TRBJ2-3, with D perhaps matching TRBD2 (6 bases). Germline V gives CDR1 SGHKS, CDR2 YYEKEE (reference sequence). The V and J ends lost 4 bases and 3 bases respectively, with 21 bases between them. The CDR3 totals 17 residues. The CDR3 loop is CASSAAWTIVETDTQYF. The CDR3 nucleotides are TGTGCCAGCAGCGCCGCGTGGACTATTGTTGAAACAGATACGCAGTATTTT.

This clonotype was observed many times. The V and J genes are TRBV7-8 and TRBJ2-3, with D hard to call. CDR3 length: 12 amino acids. Germline CDR1 reads SGHVS; CDR2 reads FQNEAQ. V shed 4 bases and J shed 4 bases, with 6 bases lying between them. The CDR3 DNA reads as TGTGCCAGCAGCTCGACTGCAGATACGCAGTATTTT. Its translation: CASSSTADTQYF.

There are a few counts of this clonotype. The chain uses TRBV2 and TRBJ2-1; D call uncertain. This CDR3 region has 11 residues. The germline gives CDR1 SNHLY, CDR2 FYNNEI. Trimming took 4 bases from V and 10 from J, leaving 8 bases between them. The CDR3: CASSVFVEQFF. The CDR3 nucleotides read TGTGCCAGCAGTGTGTTCGTCGAGCAGTTCTTC.

The sample holds a few counts of this clonotype. The chain has TRBV6-1 and TRBJ1-2; possible D gene TRBD1, 6 bases. Trimming cost V 2 bases and J 1 base, with 11 bases left between them. The CDR3 spans 15 residues. Germline V gives CDR1 MNHNS, CDR2 SASEGT. CDR3 DNA: TGTGCCAGCAGTGAACACAGGGCGGTTAACTATGGCTACACCTTC. Translating gives CASSEHRAVNYGYTF.

The chain has TRBV6-1 and TRBJ2-3, with D perhaps matching TRBD1 (6 bases). Trimming shortened V by 6 bases and J by 0 bases, and 13 bases separated the two germline ends. Germline-derived CDR1 and CDR2 are MNHNS and SASEGT. The CDR3 has 15 amino acids. The CDR3 region is CASRDRLRSTDTQYF. The CDR3 nucleotides read TGTGCCAGCAGAGACAGGCTACGGAGCACAGATACGCAGTATTTT.

This clonotype has more than one count but fewer than ten. The chain's CDR3 is CASRTGGRSDNSPLHF. The DNA of the CDR3 is TGTGCCAGCCGGACAGGGGGACGATCGGATAATTCACCCCTCCACTTT. V is TRBV27 and J is TRBJ1-6; 10 positions match TRBD1. V shed 8 bases and J 5 bases; nucleotides not matched to a gene: 9. CDR3 length: 16 amino acids. In germline, CDR1 is MNHEY, CDR2 SMNVEV (reference sequence).

This clonotype was picked up many times. This chain links TRBV28 with TRBJ2-3; 10 bases match TRBD2. Germline V gene sequence: CDR1 MDHEN, CDR2 SYDVKM. The CDR3 has 17 amino acids. V lost 5 bases to trimming and J lost 2 bases; unmatched junction nucleotides: 10. The CDR3 DNA reads TGTGCCAGCAGTAGAGCCTTGACTAGCGGGCTCACAGATACGCAGTATTTT. Translation: CASSRALTSGLTDTQYF.

The chain recombines TRBV29-1 with TRBJ2-1, with D possibly matching TRBD1 (6 bases). The ends were cut back, 8 bases at V and 4 bases at J, with 15 bases in the middle. There are 13 residues in the CDR3. Germline assignment: CDR1 SQVTM and CDR2 ANQGSEA. CDR3 sequence: CSFRPDRYNEQFF. The DNA of the CDR3 is TGCAGCTTCCGACCCGACAGGTACAATGAGCAGTTCTTC.

This clonotype appeared a few times. The CDR3 reads CASSRIQGGDGYTF. The DNA of the CDR3 is TGTGCCAGCAGCAGAATACAGGGTGGCGATGGCTACACCTTC. The gene calls are TRBV7-9 and TRBJ1-2; a possible D gene is TRBD1 (6 bases). Per germline, CDR1 SEHNR and CDR2 FQNEAQ (reference sequence). Deletions cut 5 bases from V and 6 bases from J, with 16 bases between. This CDR3 spans 14 amino acids.

J is TRBJ1-1 and V is TRBV5-1; a possible D gene is TRBD1 (6 bases). The germline V and J ends were trimmed by 5 bases and 5 bases, with 13 bases remaining between them. Germline CDR1 reads SGHRS; CDR2 reads YFSETQ. The CDR3 length is 13 residues. CDR3 loop: CASRFTGWTEAFF. CDR3 in DNA: TGCGCCAGCAGATTTACAGGGTGGACTGAAGCTTTCTTT.

This clonotype was seen a handful of times. V usage is TRBV20-1 and J usage is TRBJ2-1; D perhaps matches TRBD1 (6 bases). This CDR3 comprises 12 residues. The V gene's germline CDR1 is DFQATT and CDR2 SNEGSKA (reference sequence). Trimming removed 6 bases at V and 6 bases at J, with 12 bases between. The CDR3 loop is CSAGGHRNEQFF. CDR3 bases: TGCAGTGCAGGGGGACACCGCAATGAGCAGTTCTTC.

The table lists this clonotype with a few counts. The chain joins TRBV7-9 to TRBJ1-1; 7 bases line up with TRBD1. The CDR3 loop spans 14 amino acids. Germline-derived CDR1 and CDR2 are SEHNR and FQNEAQ (reference sequence). J gave up 4 bases and V 1 base, and 3 bases lay outside the gene matches. CDR3 bases: TGTGCCAGCAGCTTAGGAGGGGGCTTCACTGAAGCTTTCTTT. Residues: CASSLGGGFTEAFF.